The T cell receptor beta chain under discussion was sequenced for a study of PD-1 blockade in classical Hodgkin lymphoma. Study-level results: Relapsed/refractory patients reportedly had the lowest baseline TCR diversity, below newly diagnosed patients, who were below healthy donors.

Generated by immunoSEQ multiplex PCR, the TCRdb table keeps only in-frame clones and is missing some. This table has about 34,000 clones, about 80% appearing once. To note about this clone: Its target is not known.

Relapse after autologous stem cell transplantation occurred in every patient, and brentuximab vedotin exposure varied. This CDR3 spans 15 amino acids. The germline V gene encodes CDR1 SNHLY and CDR2 FYNNEI. The germline V and J ends were trimmed by 6 bases and 5 bases, with 19 bases remaining between them. The chain employs TRBV2 and TRBJ2-5; TRBD2 is a possible D gene (5 bases). This TCR came from a human donor with classical Hodgkin lymphoma. The sample consisted of peripheral blood mononuclear cells (PBMCs), taken before the second cycle of nivolumab. CDR3 bases: TGTGCCAGCAGCGACCGGGATTTGGGGAGCGAGACCCAGTACTTC. This translates into CASSDRDLGSETQYF.